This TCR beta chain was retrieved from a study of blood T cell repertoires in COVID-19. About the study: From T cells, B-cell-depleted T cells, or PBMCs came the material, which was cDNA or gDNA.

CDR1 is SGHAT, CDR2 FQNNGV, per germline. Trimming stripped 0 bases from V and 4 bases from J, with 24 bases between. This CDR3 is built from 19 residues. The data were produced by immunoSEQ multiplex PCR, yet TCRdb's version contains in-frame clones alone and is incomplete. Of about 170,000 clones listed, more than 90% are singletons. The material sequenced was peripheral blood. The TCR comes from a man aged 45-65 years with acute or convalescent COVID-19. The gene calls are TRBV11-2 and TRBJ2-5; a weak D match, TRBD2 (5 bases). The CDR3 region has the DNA TGTGCCAGCAGCTTAGATCCTTTTATTAGCGCCAATCGAGGAGAGACCCAGTACTTC. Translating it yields CASSLDPFISANRGETQYF.